The present T cell receptor (beta chain) was sequenced within a study of T cells expressing NK-cell markers. Study-wide context: In the group of eight sequenced donors, seven were HCMV-seropositive and one was seronegative.

The CDR3 contains 13 residues. TCR beta cDNA was made by 5'RACE template switching with UMIs. For each CDR3 protein, TCRdb gives one entry from its re-call of the 5' RACE reads, without DNA. There are over 200,000 distinct CDR3 sequences in the sample, with approximately 0.41% held by the top ten. Sequencing used blood T cells: a sorted CD56 or NKG2C T cell subset, CD4+ or CD8+ T cells, or bulk PBMC T cells (not recorded which). The receptor was derived from a man between 18 and 29 years old in good health. The chain recombines TRBV12-3 or TRBV12-4 with TRBJ1-5. CDR3 region: CASSSTINQPQHF.